The 32 T cell receptor beta chains below come from one sample, sequenced in a study of identical twins. TCRdb reanalysed the 5' RACE reads using MiXCR and keeps one entry per CDR3 protein. The sample carries over 200,000 distinct CDR3 sequences, 6.5% recorded once. Another study also made use of these data, one on T cells expressing NK-cell markers.

Input material: CD8+ T cells sorted from blood. The source of these receptors is a woman aged 18-35 years in good health.

This clonotype was observed a handful of times. The V call is TRBV3-1, the J call TRBJ2-5; 9 bases align to TRBD2. Trimming removed 4 bases from V and 4 bases from J; junction bases left unmatched: 10. In germline, CDR1 is LGHDT, CDR2 YNNKEL (reference sequence). The CDR3 is made up of 16 amino acids. CDR3 loop: CASSPGVAGVGETQYF. CDR3 nucleotides: TGTGCCAGCAGCCCCGGGGTAGCGGGAGTCGGAGAGACCCAGTACTTC.

Ten or more counts support this clonotype. This chain joins TRBV7-9 and TRBJ2-7; D is ambiguous. This CDR3 contains 11 residues. Germline-derived CDR1 and CDR2 are SEHNR and FQNEAQ (reference sequence). V was clipped by 3 bases and J by 7 bases, with 7 bases between them. This chain's CDR3 is CASSFREEQYF. The CDR3, as DNA: TGTGCCAGCAGCTTCAGAGAAGAGCAGTACTTC.

This clonotype was recorded at least ten times. V is TRBV12-3 or TRBV12-4 and J is TRBJ2-1; weak D call: TRBD2 (6 bases). V lost 6 bases to trimming and J lost 5 bases, with 14 bases between them. This CDR3 region has 14 residues. The CDR3 nucleotides read TGTGCCAGCAGCCTACCGGGACTCAACAATGAGCAGTTCTTC. Translating gives CASSLPGLNNEQFF.

On this clonotype itself: The junction differs from germline at one of its ends, possibly a read error. The chain employs TRBV5-5 and TRBJ2-7, with 8 bases aligning to TRBD2. Germline CDR1 and CDR2: SGHKS and YYEKEE (reference sequence). CDR3 size: 14 residues. Written as DNA, the CDR3 is TGTGCCATCAGCTCCGGGCTAGCGGGCTACGAGCAGTACTTC. It codes for CAISSGLAGYEQYF.

This clonotype was counted only a few times. This rearrangement joins TRBV29-1 to TRBJ1-2, with a tentative D call TRBD1 (5 bases). V gave up 4 bases and J gave up 6 bases, with 21 bases separating them. Germline CDR1 is SQVTM and CDR2 is ANQGSEA. This CDR3 has 15 amino acids. In DNA form, the CDR3 reads TGCAGCGTTGGAGGGACGGAAAGGATGACGAATGGCTACACCTTC. It codes for CSVGGTERMTNGYTF.

The chain recombines TRBV11-2 with TRBJ1-1; a possible D gene is TRBD1 (6 bases). Germline values: CDR1 SGHAT, CDR2 FQNNGV. Trimming took 5 bases from V and 6 from J, leaving 19 bases between them. The CDR3 has 15 amino acids. Here the CDR3 DNA reads TGTGCCAGCAGCCCCACAGCGGGGGCGGTGGCTGAAGCTTTCTTT. This codes for CASSPTAGAVAEAFF.

The chain combines TRBV2 with TRBJ2-1; no clear D. V was trimmed by 6 bases and J by 8 bases, leaving 11 bases between them. CDR1 and CDR2 (germline): SNHLY, FYNNEI. CDR3 length: 12 amino acids. This CDR3 reads CASRATRYEQFF. CDR3 DNA sequence: TGTGCCAGCAGGGCCACCCGCTATGAGCAGTTCTTC.

V usage is TRBV29-1 and J usage is TRBJ2-2; no clear D gene. V was cut by 6 bases and J by 5 bases, with 22 bases left in between. The CDR3 has 16 residues. The germline gives CDR1 SQVTM, CDR2 ANQGSEA. The CDR3 sequence: CSVSWGREKDTGELFF. The DNA for the CDR3 is TGCAGCGTGTCCTGGGGTAGGGAAAAGGATACCGGGGAGCTGTTTTTT.

This clonotype has a handful of counts. This chain connects TRBV11-1 to TRBJ2-1, with TRBD2 matching 12 bases. V dropped 6 bases and J dropped 0; count of bases not matched to a gene: 9. Germline V CDR1 and CDR2: SGHAT, FQDESV (reference sequence). This CDR3 has 18 amino acids. The CDR3 reads CASSSTSGGTSSYNEQFF. DNA of the CDR3: TGTGCCAGCAGTTCGACTAGCGGGGGCACGAGCTCCTACAATGAGCAGTTCTTC.

The chain is built from TRBV9 and TRBJ2-3; the match to TRBD2 covers 10 bases. Trimming took 3 bases from V and 1 from J; bases not matched to a gene: 14. The CDR3 has 19 residues. Germline CDR1 and CDR2: SGDLS and YYNGEE. CDR3 residues: CASSANPLAGEIRTDTQYF. The CDR3 nucleotides are TGTGCCAGCAGCGCCAACCCCCTAGCGGGAGAGATACGCACAGATACGCAGTATTTT.

The table lists this clonotype with many counts. Written as DNA, the CDR3 is TGTGCCAGCAGCTACCGGACGGCGCCCAAAAACATTCAGTACTTC. Its protein product is CASSYRTAPKNIQYF. The V call is TRBV7-8, the J call TRBJ2-4; no clear D gene. The ends were cut back, 4 bases at V and 2 bases at J, with 12 bases in the middle. Germline V gene sequence: CDR1 SGHVS, CDR2 FQNEAQ. CDR3 size: 15 residues.

This clonotype showed up many times. This rearrangement joins TRBV20-1 to TRBJ2-1; D tentatively reads TRBD1 or TRBD2 (6 bases each). The germline V gene encodes CDR1 DFQATT and CDR2 SNEGSKA (reference sequence). The CDR3 runs 16 residues. V was pared by 0 bases and J by 4 bases, with 16 bases between. The CDR3 loop is CSAREPGASRYNEQFF. DNA of the CDR3: TGCAGTGCTAGAGAACCGGGGGCTTCGCGGTACAATGAGCAGTTCTTC.

Details on this clonotype: The germline gene is not matched at one end of the junction; a read error may be the cause. This rearrangement joins TRBV6-1 to TRBJ2-1; TRBD2 aligns across 10 bases. Looked up from germline, CDR1 is MNHNS and CDR2 is SASEGT. The CDR3 totals 15 residues. CDR3 protein: CDSSQIAGGLNEQFF. Here the CDR3 DNA reads TGTGACAGCAGTCAGATAGCGGGAGGCCTCAATGAGCAGTTCTTC.

A few counts support this clonotype. The chain has TRBV6-1 and TRBJ2-1; 10 bases are a match to TRBD1. In germline, CDR1 is MNHNS, CDR2 SASEGT. CDR3 size: 15 residues. J was trimmed by 6 bases and V by 4 bases; bases with no gene match: 6. CDR3 sequence (DNA): TGTGCCAGCAGTGCTCAGGGGACAGGGGCCAATGAGCAGTTCTTC. This gives the protein CASSAQGTGANEQFF.

CDR3 region: CASSIEGETQYF. In DNA, the CDR3 is TGTGCCAGTAGTATAGAAGGGGAGACCCAGTACTTC. The V gene is TRBV19, the J gene TRBJ2-5; D is ambiguous. This CDR3 is built from 12 residues. V dropped 0 bases and J dropped 5 bases, with 4 bases sitting between them. The V gene's germline CDR1 is LNHDA and CDR2 SQIVND (reference sequence).

This clonotype came up many times. V usage is TRBV12-3 or TRBV12-4 and J usage is TRBJ2-3; perhaps TRBD2 as D (5 bases). This CDR3 is built from 16 residues. Trimming shortened V by 5 bases and J by 4 bases, and 19 bases separated the two germline ends. DNA for the CDR3: TGTGCCAGCAGTCAACTGGGCGATGTGCGGGCAGATACGCAGTATTTT. It specifies CASSQLGDVRADTQYF.

This clonotype appeared a few times. DNA for the CDR3: TGTGCTAGTGGTTCCGAGGGGACCTCCTACGAGCAGTACTTC. Residues: CASGSEGTSYEQYF. The chain uses TRBV12-5 and TRBJ2-7; D may match TRBD1 or TRBD2 (5 bases each). V dropped 4 bases and J dropped 0 bases, with 10 bases sitting between them. The length of the CDR3 is 14 residues. Germline V lookup: CDR1 LGHNT, CDR2 FRNRAP.

The table lists this clonotype with a few counts. The chain employs TRBV15 and TRBJ2-2, with D uncertain. Germline V gene lookup returns CDR1 LNHNV and CDR2 YYDKDF (reference sequence). The CDR3 is 16 amino acids. Trimming pared 1 base from V and 0 bases from J, leaving 9 bases between. As DNA, the CDR3 is TGTGCCACCAGCAGAGTTCTTGCAACGAACACCGGGGAGCTGTTTTTT. As protein: CATSRVLATNTGELFF.

The chain carries TRBV6-1 and TRBJ2-3; D is undetermined. Trimming shortened V by 6 bases and J by 1 base, and 8 bases separated the two germline ends. This CDR3 has 13 amino acids. Germline V gene lookup returns CDR1 MNHNS and CDR2 SASEGT. CDR3 loop: CASRESRTDTQYF. The CDR3 coding sequence is TGTGCCAGCAGAGAGAGCCGCACAGATACGCAGTATTTT.

This clonotype was observed at least ten times. The genes are TRBV20-1 and TRBJ1-1; D gene uncertain. Germline V gene lookup returns CDR1 DFQATT and CDR2 SNEGSKA (reference sequence). With 6 bases removed from V and 7 bases from J, the gap between germline ends came to 12 bases. This CDR3 is built from 11 residues. The CDR3 DNA sequence: TGCAGTGCGACGCCCAAGATTGAAGCTTTCTTT. Its translation: CSATPKIEAFF.

There are many counts of this clonotype. The chain recombines TRBV6-1 with TRBJ2-2; weak D call: TRBD1 (6 bases). CDR3 length: 16 amino acids. The V end lost 2 bases, the J end lost 1 base, and 11 bases lay between the germline ends. The germline V gene encodes CDR1 MNHNS and CDR2 SASEGT. The CDR3 here is CASSETPGQNTGELFF. For the CDR3, the DNA is TGTGCCAGCAGTGAAACCCCGGGACAGAACACCGGGGAGCTGTTTTTT.

The chain links TRBV7-8 to TRBJ2-3; 7 bases match TRBD1. This CDR3 is built from 15 residues. The germline V gene encodes CDR1 SGHVS and CDR2 FQNEAQ. V dropped 6 bases and J dropped 2; count of bases not matched to a gene: 8. In nucleotides, the CDR3 is TGTGCCAGCAGTCCAGACAGGGCCAACACAGATACGCAGTATTTT. This codes for CASSPDRANTDTQYF. Combining the CDR3 with reference TRBV7-8 and TRBJ2-3 gives the whole variable domain GAGVSQSPRYKVAKRGQDVALRCDPISGHVSLFWYQQALGQGPEFLTYFQNEAQLDKSGLPSDRFFAERPEGSVSTLKIQRTQQEDSAVYLCASSPDRANTDTQYFGPGTRLTVL.

This clonotype was counted many times. This chain joins TRBV20-1 and TRBJ1-4; D is undetermined. This CDR3 has 14 residues. V was clipped by 6 bases and J by 8 bases, with 19 bases between them. Per germline, CDR1 DFQATT and CDR2 SNEGSKA (reference sequence). The CDR3 spells CSAPVGASEEKLFF. The DNA of the CDR3 is TGCAGTGCCCCAGTGGGAGCCTCTGAGGAAAAACTGTTTTTT.

The chain uses TRBV6-6 and TRBJ2-1; the D gene is possibly TRBD2 (6 bases). Between the trimmed V and J ends, which lost 7 bases and 13 bases, there was a span of 20 bases. The CDR3 runs to 13 residues. Germline V lookup: CDR1 MNHNY, CDR2 SVGAGI (reference sequence). The CDR3 loop is CASTQPPSAGQFF. CDR3 coding DNA: TGTGCCAGCACCCAACCTCCTAGCGCTGGTCAGTTCTTC.

This clonotype was observed a handful of times. The V and J genes are TRBV11-1 and TRBJ2-2; 12 nucleotides agree with TRBD1. The CDR3 loop spans 18 amino acids. J was trimmed by 5 bases and V by 5 bases; bases with no gene match: 12. In germline, CDR1 is SGHAT, CDR2 FQDESV (reference sequence). CDR3 nucleotides: TGTGCCAGCAGCCCTACGGGACAGGGGGCATCTAGGACCGGGGAGCTGTTTTTT. Protein sequence: CASSPTGQGASRTGELFF.

The V and J genes are TRBV20-1 and TRBJ2-7, with TRBD2 matching over 10 bases. The J segment lost 3 bases and the V segment lost 4 bases, leaving 9 bases of the junction unmatched. The CDR3 is 15 residues long. The germline V gene has CDR1 DFQATT and CDR2 SNEGSKA (reference sequence). CDR3 sequence reads: CSAKGSGREVYEQYF. CDR3 DNA sequence: TGCAGTGCTAAGGGAAGCGGGAGGGAGGTCTACGAGCAGTACTTC.

This clonotype was counted ten times or more. This chain joins TRBV7-9 and TRBJ2-1, with a tentative D call TRBD1 (5 bases). V shed 5 bases and J shed 5 bases, with 16 bases lying between them. Looked up from germline, CDR1 is SEHNR and CDR2 is FQNEAQ (reference sequence). The length of the CDR3 is 15 residues. The CDR3 loop is CASSPGQGVNNEQFF. CDR3 DNA: TGTGCCAGCAGCCCAGGCCAAGGGGTCAACAATGAGCAGTTCTTC.

Many counts were recorded for this clonotype. This chain links TRBV6-1 with TRBJ2-1; 7 nucleotides match TRBD1. Germline V CDR1 and CDR2: MNHNS, SASEGT. This CDR3 is built from 15 residues. The V gene end was trimmed by 3 bases and the J gene end by 7 bases; junction bases not matched to a gene: 9. CDR3 nucleotide sequence: TGTGCCAGCAGTGATCGACAGGGTGGGGAAAATGAGCAGTTCTTC. Its protein is CASSDRQGGENEQFF.

The chain links TRBV11-2 to TRBJ2-2; 9 nucleotides agree with TRBD2. Germline CDR1 and CDR2: SGHAT and FQNNGV. The CDR3 loop spans 18 amino acids. V lost 0 bases, J lost 3 bases, and 8 bases stayed unmatched. CDR3 DNA: TGTGCCAGCAGCTTAGATAGAAGTAGCGGGAGTTACACCGGGGAGCTGTTTTTT. Protein product: CASSLDRSSGSYTGELFF.

The sample holds many counts of this clonotype. The rearrangement joins TRBV13 to TRBJ2-7; 7 bases are a match to TRBD2. Germline lookup yields CDR1 PRHDT and CDR2 FYEKMQ (reference sequence). CDR3 size: 13 residues. The ends lost 3 bases at V and 2 bases at J; junction bases unmatched: 1. This CDR3 is CASSFGTTYEQYF. The CDR3, as DNA: TGTGCCAGCAGCTTCGGGACTACCTACGAGCAGTACTTC.

In this sample, this clonotype turned up many times. This chain joins TRBV15 and TRBJ1-5; no clear D gene. Germline assignment: CDR1 LNHNV and CDR2 YYDKDF (reference sequence). This CDR3 contains 13 residues. V lost 2 bases and J lost 6, with 8 bases in between. The CDR3: CATSRSDTQPQHF. Here the CDR3 DNA reads TGTGCCACCAGCAGATCCGACACTCAGCCCCAGCATTTT.

This chain links TRBV7-8 with TRBJ2-3; D may be TRBD1 or TRBD2 (5 bases each). The CDR3 sequence is 14 residues long. Germline CDR1 reads SGHVS; CDR2 reads FQNEAQ. V lost 5 bases and J lost 3, with 12 bases in between. CDR3 protein: CASSTPGRTDTQYF. As DNA, the CDR3 is TGTGCCAGCAGCACACCGGGACGAACAGATACGCAGTATTTT.